A single sample is the source of the 26 T cell receptor beta chains below, sequenced in a study of sequential checkpoint blockade in melanoma. Profiling relied on immunoSEQ multiplex PCR, and the TCRdb table lists in-frame clones only, not all of them. The table shows 25,000 to 30,000 clones, with 70% to 80% occurring only once. The treatment here: randomized to nivolumab then ipilimumab (arm A) or the reverse (arm B). This material consisted of CD8+ T cells sorted from blood (inferred from file names), taken from a patient given nivolumab and ipilimumab in sequence. These receptors were taken from a human donor with melanoma.

Only a few counts were recorded for this clone. The V gene is TRBV4-1, the J gene TRBJ2-3; TRBD1 might be the D (7 bases). V was cut by 0 bases and J by 4 bases, with 23 bases left in between. This CDR3 has 19 residues. Germline loops: CDR1 MGHRA, CDR2 YSYEKL. The CDR3, as DNA: TGCGCCAGCAGCCAAGATCTGGCCCCCGCGGGACAGCGGGCAGATACGCAGTATTTT. Protein: CASSQDLAPAGQRADTQYF.

The V and J genes are TRBV27 and TRBJ2-5; 9 bases match TRBD2. The CDR3 has 13 residues. The germline V gene encodes CDR1 MNHEY and CDR2 SMNVEV (reference sequence). The V segment lost 0 bases and the J segment 9 bases; nucleotides outside the gene matches: 2. This CDR3 reads CASSLSAGGAQYF. The CDR3 DNA is TGTGCCAGCAGTTTATCGGCGGGGGGGGCCCAGTACTTC.

Written as DNA, the CDR3 is TGTGCCAGCAGCTTCGGACAGAATGAGCAGTTCTTC. It is translated as CASSFGQNEQFF. J is TRBJ2-1 and V is TRBV7-9, with a possible D match to TRBD1 (6 bases). With 3 bases removed from V and 7 bases from J, the gap between germline ends came to 7 bases. The CDR3 is 12 amino acids. Germline loops: CDR1 SEHNR, CDR2 FQNEAQ (reference sequence).

The chain carries TRBV7-9 and TRBJ2-7; tentatively, D is TRBD1 (6 bases). Germline assignment: CDR1 SEHNR and CDR2 FQNEAQ (reference sequence). The V end was cut by 5 bases, the J end by 3 bases, with 17 bases between. The CDR3 totals 15 residues. CDR3 residues: CASSPDTTGHYEQYF. The CDR3 DNA follows: TGTGCCAGCAGCCCCGACACTACAGGGCACTACGAGCAGTACTTC.

This clone was observed a few times. This sequence joins TRBV5-1 and TRBJ1-4; TRBD1 is a possible D gene (5 bases). CDR1 and CDR2 from the germline V gene are SGHRS and YFSETQ. The CDR3 has 12 residues. V was trimmed by 0 bases and J by 11 bases, leaving 8 bases between them. The CDR3 DNA reads TGCGCCAGCAGCTTGGACGGGGGGAAACTGTTTTTT. Translated: CASSLDGGKLFF.

This clone came up once. The chain links TRBV9 to TRBJ2-3; TRBD2 might be the D (5 bases). Per germline, CDR1 SGDLS and CDR2 YYNGEE. V lost 4 bases and J 2 bases, leaving 17 bases between the germline ends. The CDR3 has 16 residues. CDR3 sequence reads: CASSPHPEGYTDTQYF. The CDR3 DNA reads as TGTGCCAGCAGCCCTCATCCCGAGGGTTACACAGATACGCAGTATTTT.

This chain uses TRBV4-1 with TRBJ2-7, with 9 bases aligning to TRBD1. The CDR3 covers 14 residues. Germline assignment: CDR1 MGHRA and CDR2 YSYEKL. The J segment lost 6 bases and the V segment lost 0 bases, leaving 3 bases of the junction unmatched. The chain's CDR3 is CASSQDGTGIEQYF. The CDR3 nucleotides read TGCGCCAGCAGCCAAGATGGGACAGGGATCGAGCAGTACTTC.

The sample holds one count of this clone. A read error may account for a junction end that differs from germline. The V and J genes are TRBV5-6 and TRBJ2-6; D possibly corresponds to TRBD1 (5 bases). CDR3 length: 16 amino acids. CDR1 and CDR2 from the germline V gene are SGHDT and YYEEEE. CDR3 coding DNA: TGTGCCAGCAGCCAAGGAAAGGGCTCTGGGGCCAACGTCCTGACTTTT. It is translated as CASSQGKGSGANVLTF.

Only one count was recorded for this clone. The chain carries TRBV7-4 and TRBJ2-4; perhaps TRBD1 as D (5 bases). Germline-derived CDR1 and CDR2 are SGHVT and SQSDAQ. Trimming shortened V by 5 bases and J by 4 bases, and 15 bases separated the two germline ends. This CDR3 is built from 15 residues. In nucleotides, the CDR3 is TGTGCCAGCAGCCAGGGCCTGGACGGAAAAAACATTCAGTACTTC. Its translation is CASSQGLDGKNIQYF.

Notes on this clone: Distinct nucleotide sequences in the sample also encode this CDR3. V is TRBV11-2 and J is TRBJ2-7; 10 nucleotides match TRBD2. V lost 5 bases to trimming and J lost 3 bases; unmatched junction nucleotides: 7. The CDR3 loop spans 15 amino acids. The germline V gene encodes CDR1 SGHAT and CDR2 FQNNGV. DNA of the CDR3: TGTGCCAGCAGCCTCGGTCTAGCGGGGGTCTACGAGCAGTACTTC. The encoded protein is CASSLGLAGVYEQYF.

The V gene is TRBV5-1, the J gene TRBJ1-3, with D possibly TRBD1 on 6 matching bases. Germline lookup yields CDR1 SGHRS and CDR2 YFSETQ. V was cut by 4 bases and J by 4 bases, with 12 bases left in between. The length of the CDR3 is 14 residues. The CDR3 reads CASSEGGPGNTIYF. CDR3 DNA sequence: TGCGCCAGCAGCGAGGGGGGGCCGGGAAACACCATATATTTT.

About this clone itself: The junction does not match germline at one end; this may be a read error. This sequence joins TRBV19 and TRBJ2-1, with D maybe TRBD2 (5 bases). This CDR3 is built from 14 residues. Germline values: CDR1 LNHDA, CDR2 SQIVND (reference sequence). In DNA form, the CDR3 reads TGTGTCAGTAGTATAGCGCTAAGCTACAATGAGCAGTTCTTC. The encoded protein is CVSSIALSYNEQFF. Full variable domain (rest looked up from reference TRBV19 and TRBJ2-1): DGGITQSPKYLFRKEGQNVTLSCEQNLNHDAMYWYRQDPGQGLRLIYYSQIVNDFQKGDIAEGYSVSREKKESFPLTVTSAQKNPTAFYLCVSSIALSYNEQFFGPGTRLTVL.

The rearrangement links TRBV25-1 to TRBJ1-2, with D maybe TRBD1 (5 bases). CDR3 length equals 13 residues. Germline V lookup: CDR1 MGHDK, CDR2 SYGVNS. Trimming stripped 2 bases from V and 2 bases from J, with 6 bases between. CDR3 sequence (DNA): TGTGCCAGCAGTGAAGGGGGGAACTATGGCTACACCTTC. Translating it yields CASSEGGNYGYTF.

The chain carries TRBV9 and TRBJ2-7; TRBD1 is a possible D gene (5 bases). From germline, CDR1 is SGDLS and CDR2 YYNGEE. Trimming stripped 0 bases from V and 6 bases from J, with 16 bases between. The CDR3 is made up of 15 amino acids. The CDR3 coding sequence is TGTGCCAGCAGCGTAGGCCAGGGATTTGACCGCGAGCAGTACTTC. Its translation is CASSVGQGFDREQYF.

This clone was counted between two and nine times. The V gene is TRBV28, the J gene TRBJ1-5; 7 bases are shared with TRBD1. The V and J ends lost 4 bases and 7 bases, in that order; junction bases with no gene match: 7. CDR1 is MDHEN and CDR2 is SYDVKM in the germline V gene. The CDR3 has 14 residues. CDR3 in DNA: TGTGCCAGCAGTTGGGCAGGGGGTTGGCAGCCCCAGCATTTT. Its protein product is CASSWAGGWQPQHF.

V gene TRBV21-1 combines with J gene TRBJ2-1; TRBD1, the table's D call, lacks a check against the DNA. TRBV21-1 is a pseudogene locus. The CDR3 length is 15 residues. The CDR3 here is CASSTDRDPFNEQFF. The CDR3 DNA follows: TGTGCCAGCAGTACTGACAGGGACCCTTTCAATGAGCAGTTCTTC.

The chain recombines TRBV28 with TRBJ2-5; weak D call: TRBD1 (6 bases). Trimming removed 3 bases from V and 2 bases from J, with 13 bases in between. Germline V gene sequence: CDR1 MDHEN, CDR2 SYDVKM. The CDR3 runs 15 residues. The CDR3 nucleotides read TGTGCCAGCAGTTTGCCAGGGGATCTGCAAGAGACCCAGTACTTC. It translates to CASSLPGDLQETQYF.

This sequence joins TRBV6-6 and TRBJ2-1; D may be TRBD2 (5 bases). Trimming took off 0 bases at V and 5 bases at J, with 8 bases between the two ends. Looked up from germline, CDR1 is MNHNY and CDR2 is SVGAGI (reference sequence). This CDR3 has 14 amino acids. The DNA for the CDR3 is TGTGCCAGCAGTTACTCCGGGCGGGACAATGAGCAGTTCTTC. This encodes CASSYSGRDNEQFF.

This chain uses TRBV25-1 with TRBJ1-2; a possible D gene is TRBD1 (6 bases). In germline, CDR1 is MGHDK, CDR2 SYGVNS. Trimming took 5 bases from V and 7 from J, leaving 17 bases between them. There are 14 residues in the CDR3. The CDR3 loop reads CASSSIRDKTGYTF. Here the CDR3 DNA reads TGTGCCAGCAGTTCTATCCGGGACAAAACTGGCTACACCTTC.

The rearrangement uses TRBV2 and TRBJ2-3; 12 bases fit TRBD2. Trimming took 5 bases from V and 4 from J; bases not matched to a gene: 7. The CDR3 length is 16 residues. The germline CDR1 and CDR2 sequences are SNHLY and FYNNEI. The CDR3 DNA sequence: TGTGCCAGCAGTCCCAGACTAGCGGGGGTGGCAGATACGCAGTATTTT. It yields the protein CASSPRLAGVADTQYF.

The V and J genes are TRBV12-5 and TRBJ1-4; D gene uncertain. The CDR3 has 15 residues. From germline, CDR1 is LGHNT and CDR2 FRNRAP. V dropped 5 bases and J dropped 8 bases, with 18 bases sitting between them. DNA of the CDR3: TGTGCTAGTGGTCCCTCCCTGGCAAATAACGAAAAACTGTTTTTT. It encodes CASGPSLANNEKLFF.

The CDR3 sequence: CASKQGNTEAFF. CDR3 DNA: TGTGCCAGCAAACAGGGGAACACTGAAGCTTTCTTT. This sequence joins TRBV19 and TRBJ1-1; tentatively, D is TRBD1 (6 bases). The CDR3 runs to 12 residues. Between the trimmed V and J ends, which lost 9 bases and 1 base, there was a span of 9 bases. Germline V gene sequence: CDR1 LNHDA, CDR2 SQIVND (reference sequence).

V gene TRBV9 combines with J gene TRBJ2-3; 7 bases agree with TRBD2. CDR3 length equals 11 residues. Germline CDR1 and CDR2: SGDLS and YYNGEE. With V trimmed by 5 bases and J by 8 bases, 2 bases remained unmatched. The CDR3 DNA sequence: TGTGCCAGCAGTCCGGGGGGTACGCAGTATTTT. Protein product: CASSPGGTQYF.

The genes are TRBV7-6 and TRBJ2-7; 7 positions match TRBD1. The germline gives CDR1 SGHVS, CDR2 FNYEAQ. The CDR3 is 14 amino acids. The V gene end was trimmed by 3 bases and the J gene end by 3 bases; junction bases not matched to a gene: 5. The CDR3 region is CASSLRDSNYEQYF. In DNA, the CDR3 is TGTGCCAGCAGCTTGAGGGACAGCAACTACGAGCAGTACTTC.

This clone has just a few counts. V is TRBV4-1 and J is TRBJ2-7, with 9 bases lining up with TRBD2. CDR1 and CDR2 from the germline V gene are MGHRA and YSYEKL. The CDR3 totals 13 residues. V lost 4 bases, J lost 6 bases, and 4 bases stayed unmatched. Written as DNA, the CDR3 is TGCGCCAGCAGCCGGGGACTAGCCAGCGAGCAGTACTTC. It is translated as CASSRGLASEQYF.

The chain is built from TRBV7-9 and TRBJ2-7, with 7 bases matching TRBD1. Germline loops: CDR1 SEHNR, CDR2 FQNEAQ (reference sequence). This CDR3 has 15 amino acids. V was pared by 1 base and J by 2 bases, with 5 bases of the junction left unmatched. CDR3 DNA: TGTGCCAGCAGCTTAGAGGGACAGTATACCTACGAGCAGTACTTC. Translated: CASSLEGQYTYEQYF.